The entry below gives a single T cell receptor beta chain sequence along with its context. Primers used in a second PCR of about 6 to 12 cycles were a sample-barcoded 5' primer and a J-beta primer mix. TCRdb re-called the 5' RACE reads with MiXCR, one entry per CDR3 protein. The sample contains around 710,000 distinct CDR3 sequences, roughly 45% of which appear only once. These data are taken from a study of blood T cells in healthy people across ages. From germline, CDR1 is MNHEY and CDR2 SVGAGI. The CDR3 has 15 residues. V gave up 2 bases and J gave up 0 bases, with 10 bases separating them. The V call is TRBV6-5, the J call TRBJ1-1; D perhaps matches TRBD1 (5 bases). Sequencing input: blood. The receptor was derived from a woman aged 55 to 70 in good health. This CDR3 reads CASSYAQGMNTEAFF. The CDR3 DNA reads as TGTGCCAGCAGTTACGCGCAGGGTATGAACACTGAAGCTTTCTTT.